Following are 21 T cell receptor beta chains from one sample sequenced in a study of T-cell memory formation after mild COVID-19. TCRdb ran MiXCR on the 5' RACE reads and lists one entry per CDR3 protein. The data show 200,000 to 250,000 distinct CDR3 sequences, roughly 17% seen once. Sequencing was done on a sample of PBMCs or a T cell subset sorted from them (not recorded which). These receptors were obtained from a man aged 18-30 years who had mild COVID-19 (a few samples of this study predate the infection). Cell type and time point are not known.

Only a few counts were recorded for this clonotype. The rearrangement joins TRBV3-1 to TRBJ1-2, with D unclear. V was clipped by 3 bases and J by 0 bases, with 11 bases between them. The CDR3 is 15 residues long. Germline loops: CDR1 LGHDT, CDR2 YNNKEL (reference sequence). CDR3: CASSQLGQSNYGYTF. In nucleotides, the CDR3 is TGTGCCAGCAGCCAGTTGGGTCAGTCTAACTATGGCTACACCTTC.

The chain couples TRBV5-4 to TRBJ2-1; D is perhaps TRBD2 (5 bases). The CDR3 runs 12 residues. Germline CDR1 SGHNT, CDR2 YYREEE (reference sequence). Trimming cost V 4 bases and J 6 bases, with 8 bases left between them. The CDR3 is CASSTRVNEQFF. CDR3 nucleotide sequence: TGTGCCAGCAGCACTAGGGTCAATGAGCAGTTCTTC.

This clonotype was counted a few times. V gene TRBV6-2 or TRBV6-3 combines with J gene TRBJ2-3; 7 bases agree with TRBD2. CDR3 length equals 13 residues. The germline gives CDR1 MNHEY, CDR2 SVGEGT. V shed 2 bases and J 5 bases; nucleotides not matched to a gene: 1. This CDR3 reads CASSYSGVDTQYF. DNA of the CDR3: TGTGCCAGCAGTTACAGCGGGGTAGATACGCAGTATTTT.

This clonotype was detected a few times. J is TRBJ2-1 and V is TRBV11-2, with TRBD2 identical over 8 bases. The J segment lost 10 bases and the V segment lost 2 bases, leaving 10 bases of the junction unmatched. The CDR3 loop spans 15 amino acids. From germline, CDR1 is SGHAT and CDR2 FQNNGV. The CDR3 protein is CASSLYGTGGLEQFF. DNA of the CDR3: TGTGCCAGCAGCTTATACGGGACGGGGGGGCTCGAGCAGTTCTTC.

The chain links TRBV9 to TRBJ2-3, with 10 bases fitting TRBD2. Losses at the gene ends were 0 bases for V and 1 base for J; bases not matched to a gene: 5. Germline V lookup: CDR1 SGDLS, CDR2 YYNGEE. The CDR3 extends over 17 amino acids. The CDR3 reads CASSVVPTSGGTDTQYF. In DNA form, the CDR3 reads TGTGCCAGCAGCGTAGTCCCCACTAGCGGGGGCACAGATACGCAGTATTTT.

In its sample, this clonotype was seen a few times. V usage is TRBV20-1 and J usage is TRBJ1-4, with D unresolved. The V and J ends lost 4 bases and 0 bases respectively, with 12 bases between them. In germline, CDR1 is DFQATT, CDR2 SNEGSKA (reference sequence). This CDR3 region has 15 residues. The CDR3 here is CSATDPGSTNEKLFF. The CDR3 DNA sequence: TGCAGTGCTACAGATCCGGGATCAACTAATGAAAAACTGTTTTTT.

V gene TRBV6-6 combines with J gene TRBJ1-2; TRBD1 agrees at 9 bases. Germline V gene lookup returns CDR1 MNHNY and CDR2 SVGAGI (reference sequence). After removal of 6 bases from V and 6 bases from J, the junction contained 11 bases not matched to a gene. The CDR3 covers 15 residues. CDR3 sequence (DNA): TGTGCCAGCAGAATTACCGGGACAGGGTCCCATGGCTACACCTTC. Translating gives CASRITGTGSHGYTF.

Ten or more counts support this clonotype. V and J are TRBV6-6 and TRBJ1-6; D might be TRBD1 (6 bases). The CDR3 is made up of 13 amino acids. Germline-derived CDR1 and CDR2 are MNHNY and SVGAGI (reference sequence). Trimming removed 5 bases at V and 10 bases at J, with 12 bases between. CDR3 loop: CASSTTGISPLHF. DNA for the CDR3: TGTGCCAGCAGTACGACAGGTATCTCACCCCTCCACTTT.

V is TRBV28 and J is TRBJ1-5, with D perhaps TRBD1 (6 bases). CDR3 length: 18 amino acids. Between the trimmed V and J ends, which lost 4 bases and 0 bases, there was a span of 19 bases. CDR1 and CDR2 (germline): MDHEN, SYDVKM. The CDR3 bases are TGTGCCAGCAGTTCCCCAGGGGAGATGCTATATAGCAATCAGCCCCAGCATTTT. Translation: CASSSPGEMLYSNQPQHF.

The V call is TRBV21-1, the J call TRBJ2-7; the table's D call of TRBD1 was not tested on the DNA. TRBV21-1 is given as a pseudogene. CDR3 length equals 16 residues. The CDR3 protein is CASSKALRDREYEQYF. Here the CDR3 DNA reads TGTGCCAGCAGCAAAGCGCTTAGGGACAGGGAGTACGAGCAGTACTTC.

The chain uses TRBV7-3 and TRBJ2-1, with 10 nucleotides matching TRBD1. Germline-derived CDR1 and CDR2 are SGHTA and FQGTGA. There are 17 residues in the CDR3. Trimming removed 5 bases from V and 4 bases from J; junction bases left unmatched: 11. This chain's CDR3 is CASSAGRGTGAYNEQFF. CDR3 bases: TGTGCCAGCAGCGCCGGAAGGGGGACAGGGGCTTACAATGAGCAGTTCTTC.

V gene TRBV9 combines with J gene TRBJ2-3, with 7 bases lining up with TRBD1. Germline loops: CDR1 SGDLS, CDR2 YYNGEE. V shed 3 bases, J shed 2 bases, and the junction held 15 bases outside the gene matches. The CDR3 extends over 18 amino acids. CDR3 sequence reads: CASSATGTVSLVTDTQYF. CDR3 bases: TGTGCCAGCAGCGCCACCGGGACAGTATCTCTGGTCACAGATACGCAGTATTTT.

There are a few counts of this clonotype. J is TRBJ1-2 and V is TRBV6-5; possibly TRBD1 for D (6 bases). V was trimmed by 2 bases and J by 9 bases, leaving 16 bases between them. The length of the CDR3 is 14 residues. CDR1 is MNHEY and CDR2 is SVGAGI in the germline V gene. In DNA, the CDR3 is TGTGCCAGCAGTTACGGACAGCGGGGCCGGAGCTACACCTTC. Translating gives CASSYGQRGRSYTF.

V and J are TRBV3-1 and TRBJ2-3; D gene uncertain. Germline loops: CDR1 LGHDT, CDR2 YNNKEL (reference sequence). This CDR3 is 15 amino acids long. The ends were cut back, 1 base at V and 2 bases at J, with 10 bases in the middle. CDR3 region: CASSQGLGSTDTQYF. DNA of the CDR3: TGTGCCAGCAGCCAAGGTTTAGGTTCCACAGATACGCAGTATTTT.

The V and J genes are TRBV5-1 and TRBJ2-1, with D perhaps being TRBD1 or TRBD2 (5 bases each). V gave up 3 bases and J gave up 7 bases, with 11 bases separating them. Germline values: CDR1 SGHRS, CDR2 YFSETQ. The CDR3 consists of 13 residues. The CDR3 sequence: CASSWGRNNEQFF. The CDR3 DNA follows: TGCGCCAGCAGCTGGGGACGCAATAATGAGCAGTTCTTC.

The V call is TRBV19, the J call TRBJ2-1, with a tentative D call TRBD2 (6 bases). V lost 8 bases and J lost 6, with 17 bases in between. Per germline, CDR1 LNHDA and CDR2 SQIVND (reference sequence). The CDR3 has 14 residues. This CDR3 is CASGGGASGNEQFF. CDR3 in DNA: TGTGCCAGTGGGGGAGGCGCCTCTGGCAATGAGCAGTTCTTC.

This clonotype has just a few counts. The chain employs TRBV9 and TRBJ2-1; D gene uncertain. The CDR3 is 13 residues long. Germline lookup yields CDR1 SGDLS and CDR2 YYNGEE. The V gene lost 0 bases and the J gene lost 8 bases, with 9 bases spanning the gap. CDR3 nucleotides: TGTGCCAGCAGCGTAGGGCTAGAACATGAGCAGTTCTTC. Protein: CASSVGLEHEQFF. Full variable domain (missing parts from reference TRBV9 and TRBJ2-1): DSGVTQTPKHLITATGQRVTLRCSPRSGDLSVYWYQQSLDQGLQFLIQYYNGEERAKGNILERFSAQQFPDLHSELNLSSLELGDSALYFCASSVGLEHEQFFGPGTRLTVL.

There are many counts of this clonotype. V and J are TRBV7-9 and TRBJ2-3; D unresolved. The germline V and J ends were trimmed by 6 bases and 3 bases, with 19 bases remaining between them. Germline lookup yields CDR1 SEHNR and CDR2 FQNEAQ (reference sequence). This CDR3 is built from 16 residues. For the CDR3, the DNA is TGTGCCAGCAGTCCCCGAGGTGACTTATCGACAGATACGCAGTATTTT. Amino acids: CASSPRGDLSTDTQYF.

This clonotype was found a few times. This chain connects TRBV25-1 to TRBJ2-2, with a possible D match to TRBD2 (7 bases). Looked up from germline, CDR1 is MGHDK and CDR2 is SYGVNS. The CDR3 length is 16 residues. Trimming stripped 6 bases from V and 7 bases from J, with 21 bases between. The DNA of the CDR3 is TGTGCCAGCAGCTCCCTCGGGGGGCCTTGGGTCGGGGAGCTGTTTTTT. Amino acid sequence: CASSSLGGPWVGELFF.

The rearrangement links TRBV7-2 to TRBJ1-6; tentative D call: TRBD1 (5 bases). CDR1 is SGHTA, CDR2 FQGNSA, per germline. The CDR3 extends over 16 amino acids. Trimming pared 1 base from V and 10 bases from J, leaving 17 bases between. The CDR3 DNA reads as TGTGCCAGCAGCTTAGAGTTGGTGCAGGGTAAATCACCCCTCCACTTT. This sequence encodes CASSLELVQGKSPLHF.

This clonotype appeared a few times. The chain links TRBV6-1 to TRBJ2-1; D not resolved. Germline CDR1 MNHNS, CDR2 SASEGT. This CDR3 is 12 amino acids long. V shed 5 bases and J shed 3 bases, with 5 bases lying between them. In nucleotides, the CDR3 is TGTGCCAGCAGTTACCTCTACAATGAGCAGTTCTTC. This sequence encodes CASSYLYNEQFF.